Below are 19 T cell receptor beta chains sequenced from a single sample in a study of PD-1 blockade in classical Hodgkin lymphoma. Sequencing was performed with immunoSEQ multiplex PCR; in TCRdb, only in-frame clones are kept and a portion is missing. The data contain about 37,000 clones, 76% of them singletons. All trial patients relapsed after autologous stem cell transplantation. The specimen was peripheral blood mononuclear cells (PBMCs), collected at baseline. The receptors here all came from a human donor with classical Hodgkin lymphoma.

V is TRBV6-5 and J is TRBJ2-2; a possible D gene is TRBD1 (6 bases). The CDR3 contains 16 residues. Germline-derived CDR1 and CDR2 are MNHEY and SVGAGI. V shed 0 bases and J shed 2 bases, with 10 bases lying between them. The CDR3 DNA is TGTGCCAGCAGTTACTCCTCAGGGGTAAACACCGGGGAGCTGTTTTTT. Protein sequence: CASSYSSGVNTGELFF.

This chain connects TRBV5-1 to TRBJ2-3; 9 bases map to TRBD1. The V and J ends lost 0 bases and 6 bases, in that order; junction bases with no gene match: 8. This CDR3 spans 16 amino acids. Germline assignment: CDR1 SGHRS and CDR2 YFSETQ. CDR3 coding DNA: TGCGCCAGCAGCTTGGAAGAGGGACAGGGTTGGGATACGCAGTATTTT. It is translated as CASSLEEGQGWDTQYF.

V and J are TRBV18 and TRBJ2-7, with D hard to call. The CDR3 runs to 14 residues. Trimming removed 3 bases from V and 5 bases from J, with 14 bases in between. Germline CDR1 KGHSH, CDR2 LQKENI. The CDR3 nucleotides are TGTGCCAGCTCACCGACCAGTCAAGAGGACGAGCAGTACTTC. Translating gives CASSPTSQEDEQYF. The entire variable domain, with the rest obtained from reference TRBV18 and TRBJ2-7, is as follows: NAGVMQNPRHLVRRRGQEARLRCSPMKGHSHVYWYRQLPEEGLKFMVYLQKENIIDESGMPKERFSAEFPKEGPSILRIQQVVRGDSAAYFCASSPTSQEDEQYFGPGTRLTVT.

This clone was observed a handful of times. The gene calls are TRBV4-1 and TRBJ1-5, with 10 bases lining up with TRBD1. Unmatched junction bases numbered 8, after V lost 2 bases and J lost 4 bases. This CDR3 is built from 17 residues. Germline V gives CDR1 MGHRA, CDR2 YSYEKL. The CDR3 region is CASSQLTGQGLNQPQHF. In nucleotides, the CDR3 is TGCGCCAGCAGCCAACTAACGGGACAGGGGTTAAATCAGCCCCAGCATTTT.

The chain is built from TRBV4-1 and TRBJ1-1; a weak D match, TRBD1 (6 bases). The germline V gene has CDR1 MGHRA and CDR2 YSYEKL. The CDR3 spans 17 residues. V was clipped by 4 bases and J by 1 base, with 19 bases between them. CDR3 residues: CASSLGGSWAPNTEAFF. The CDR3 DNA follows: TGCGCCAGCAGCCTGGGGGGCTCTTGGGCCCCGAACACTGAAGCTTTCTTT.

The chain combines TRBV11-2 with TRBJ1-5, with D uncertain. Germline V lookup: CDR1 SGHAT, CDR2 FQNNGV. This CDR3 is 10 amino acids long. The V end lost 3 bases, the J end lost 9 bases, and 3 bases lay between the germline ends. DNA for the CDR3: TGTGCCAGCAGCTTTTGGCCCCAGCATTTT. This gives the protein CASSFWPQHF.

The chain combines TRBV6-6 with TRBJ1-5; possible D gene TRBD1, 6 bases. CDR3 length: 15 amino acids. From germline, CDR1 is MNHNY and CDR2 SVGAGI (reference sequence). Between the trimmed V and J ends, which lost 0 bases and 6 bases, there was a span of 12 bases. CDR3: CASSYSSGAGQPQHF. The CDR3 bases are TGTGCCAGCAGTTACTCCTCAGGGGCAGGTCAGCCCCAGCATTTT.

This clone was counted a single time. The V gene is TRBV2, the J gene TRBJ2-7; D is perhaps TRBD2 (6 bases). The V end was cut by 8 bases, the J end by 3 bases, with 14 bases between. The CDR3 extends over 13 amino acids. Germline CDR1 is SNHLY and CDR2 is FYNNEI. This CDR3 is CASGGDVSYEQYF. The CDR3 DNA reads TGTGCCAGCGGCGGGGACGTAAGCTACGAGCAGTACTTC.

This clone has only a few counts. V usage is TRBV7-3 and J usage is TRBJ2-3; D is perhaps TRBD2 (6 bases). V was shortened by 2 bases and J by 11 bases, with 11 bases between the two germline ends. The CDR3 runs 12 residues. The V gene's germline CDR1 is SGHTA and CDR2 FQGTGA. CDR3 sequence (DNA): TGTGCCAGCAGCTTAGCGGTGGGAGGGCAGTATTTT. Translation: CASSLAVGGQYF.

The chain carries TRBV4-1 and TRBJ2-7; 8 positions match TRBD1. Per the germline V gene, CDR1 is MGHRA and CDR2 is YSYEKL. Losses at the gene ends were 0 bases for V and 5 bases for J; bases not matched to a gene: 12. CDR3 length: 17 residues. CDR3: CASSQDPKVQGANEQYF. CDR3 in DNA: TGCGCCAGCAGCCAAGATCCAAAGGTCCAGGGGGCAAACGAGCAGTACTTC.

This clone is deemed medium-sized (0.01 to 0.1%). The chain joins TRBV9 to TRBJ2-1; D perhaps matches TRBD2 (5 bases). Germline V gene sequence: CDR1 SGDLS, CDR2 YYNGEE. There are 17 residues in the CDR3. V was trimmed by 4 bases and J by 0 bases, leaving 17 bases between them. The CDR3 nucleotides read TGTGCCAGCAGCCCCTCTCGTCGGGGTCTCTCCTACAATGAGCAGTTCTTC. Its protein is CASSPSRRGLSYNEQFF.

A few counts support this clone. The rearrangement uses TRBV28 and TRBJ1-5, with 7 bases aligning to TRBD1. The trim removed 5 bases at V and 1 base at J, leaving 8 bases unmatched. The V gene's germline CDR1 is MDHEN and CDR2 SYDVKM. CDR3 length: 16 residues. Written as DNA, the CDR3 is TGTGCCAGCAGTAGCTCATGGGACAGAAGCAATCAGCCCCAGCATTTT. Encoded protein: CASSSSWDRSNQPQHF.

The rearrangement uses TRBV10-3 and TRBJ2-1, with TRBD2 identical over 10 bases. The CDR3 sequence is 20 residues long. CDR1 ENHRY and CDR2 SYGVKD come from the germline V gene. Germline trimming cut 3 bases from V and 0 bases from J; bases unmatched to any gene: 14. CDR3 in amino acids: CAISDRGGSGRPSSYNEQFF. DNA for the CDR3: TGTGCCATCAGTGATCGGGGGGGTAGCGGGAGGCCGAGCTCCTACAATGAGCAGTTCTTC.

This chain links TRBV7-6 with TRBJ2-7; 7 positions match TRBD1. The junction had 6 bases not matched to a gene; V was cut back by 2 bases and J by 2 bases. The CDR3 runs 15 residues. Germline assignment: CDR1 SGHVS and CDR2 FNYEAQ. DNA for the CDR3: TGTGCCAGCAGCTTAACGCGGACAGGTGCCTACGAGCAGTACTTC. Protein: CASSLTRTGAYEQYF.

The J gene is TRBJ2-1, the V gene TRBV10-2; D remains ambiguous. CDR1 is WSHSY, CDR2 SAAADI, per germline. V dropped 0 bases and J dropped 2 bases, with 11 bases sitting between them. This CDR3 contains 16 residues. CDR3 sequence: CASSESRSATYNEQFF. The CDR3 region has the DNA TGCGCCAGCAGTGAGTCGAGAAGTGCCACCTACAATGAGCAGTTCTTC.

In this sample, this clone turned up a few times. This chain connects TRBV4-2 to TRBJ2-2; D not resolved. V was cut by 4 bases and J by 3 bases, with 12 bases left in between. The CDR3 contains 15 residues. Germline-derived CDR1 and CDR2 are LGHNA and YNFKEQ. This chain's CDR3 is CASSLPDSDTGELFF. The CDR3 coding sequence is TGTGCCAGCAGCCTCCCAGATTCGGACACCGGGGAGCTGTTTTTT.

This clone has just one count. The V gene is TRBV11-2, the J gene TRBJ2-7; D unclear. Trimming left V 0 bases short and J 5 bases short, with 8 bases between. The length of the CDR3 is 13 residues. Germline V gene lookup returns CDR1 SGHAT and CDR2 FQNNGV. The CDR3 protein is CASSLDLNDEQYF. In DNA, the CDR3 is TGTGCCAGCAGCTTAGACCTTAACGACGAGCAGTACTTC.

This clone was seen a few times. The genes are TRBV6-5 and TRBJ2-7; no firm D call. This CDR3 region has 14 residues. The germline gives CDR1 MNHEY, CDR2 SVGAGI. V was pared by 10 bases and J by 1 base, with 17 bases between. This CDR3 is CATGPRKWSYEQYF. Here the CDR3 DNA reads TGTGCCACCGGGCCCCGAAAGTGGTCCTACGAGCAGTACTTC.

In this sample, this clone turned up a few times. The V call is TRBV5-6, the J call TRBJ2-1; 9 bases are a match to TRBD2. The CDR3 contains 15 residues. Germline loops: CDR1 SGHDT, CDR2 YYEEEE. V trimming: 4 bases; J trimming: 6 bases; junction bases outside the gene matches: 8. CDR3 protein: CASSVAGVFGNEQFF. The CDR3 bases are TGTGCCAGCAGCGTAGCGGGGGTGTTTGGCAATGAGCAGTTCTTC.